The sequence of this T cell receptor beta chain was determined in a study of molecular identifiers for immune sequencing clone quantification. Broader study findings: Reports indicate spiked Jurkat TCR RNA from one cell could be found among roughly 950,000 naive cells.

Previously described methods with listed TCR primers produced the bulk TCR libraries. TCRdb passed the PCR reads through MiXCR, listing each CDR3 protein once. The data contain around 480,000 distinct CDR3 sequences, over 20% of them singletons. This clonotype turned up a few times. Its antigen is undetermined. There are 14 residues in the CDR3. The V gene lost 3 bases and the J gene lost 0 bases, with 8 bases spanning the gap. Germline V gene data show CDR1 as MNHEY and CDR2 as SVGAGI. Sorting isolated naive CD8 T cells as CD8+CD4-CCR7+CD45RA+ events. The rearrangement joins TRBV6-5 to TRBJ1-2; D unclear. The sequenced material came from naive CD8+ T cells from blood, with Jurkat cell RNA spiked in. Subset noted: FACS-sorted CD8+CD4-CCR7+CD45RA+ naive T cells. The origin of this receptor is a human donor in good health. Some libraries in this study had Jurkat cell RNA spiked in. The CDR3 bases are TGTGCCAGCAGTTATTTAGGGTCTAACTATGGCTACACCTTC. It yields the protein CASSYLGSNYGYTF.